This T cell receptor beta chain is from a study of T cells in women clearing cervical HPV infection (dated by TCRdb to 2016 to 2018). As for the study more broadly: Cases were under 30 women with histologically confirmed HPV16-related CIN3 or worse, including a couple of invasive cancers. Since only a few of the women had HLA typing available, the possibility that HLA type was acting as a confounder could not be ruled out. For cases, the median interval between lesion detection and blood sampling was about 140 days, with an interquartile range of roughly 90 to 200 days. The exploratory proof-of-principle case-control study was nested within the Guanacaste HPV Natural History Study in Costa Rica and compared TCR repertoires across cervical HPV16 outcomes. The controls were some 23 women whose single incident HPV16 infection cleared within 12 months with no development of precancer or cancer. Cases had a median age of roughly 35 years compared with roughly 41 for controls, and baseline characteristics showed no significant differences between the groups. Cases and controls were matched on age within five years and on year of sample collection. Five blinded duplicates per group were added as quality controls, giving 60 or so samples: 50 or so participants and some ten replicates. The parent cohort enrolled 10,000 or so women aged 18 or older in Guanacaste, Costa Rica, during about 1992 to 1995 and followed them for approximately seven years. Blood from cases was collected at the visit at which the lesion was first identified, whereas blood from controls was collected once infection was no longer detected.

Comments on this clone: Which antigen it targets is not known. The CDR3 end lies 3 residues beyond the end of the read and is filled in from the germline J gene.

Via the germline V gene (reference sequence), CDR1 is LNHDA and CDR2 SQIVND. V and J are truncated by 3 bases and 1 base respectively, leaving an intervening sequence of 8 bases. The CDR3 sequence holds 14 residues, the cysteine and phenylalanine included. Sequencing covers 33 bases of the CDR3, shown here with the frame starting at base 1. Every participant had a single incident cervical HPV16 infection, and prevalent HPV16 infections were excluded. Cervical HPV DNA was detected by MY09/MY11 PCR and genotyped by dot-blot hybridization. Around 15 mL of heparinized blood were centrifuged, and the buffy coat was split into aliquots, frozen at -30 degrees C, and then kept at -80 degrees C. QIAGEN kits were used to extract genomic DNA from the buffy coat specimens. TCR beta CDR3 regions were amplified by multiplex PCR from an average of around 1,200 ng genomic DNA per sample using the immunoSEQ assay. To correct primer bias, the assay used a complete synthetic TCR repertoire to set an amplification baseline. The amplicons were sequenced on the Illumina platform. Under the source paper's analysis protocol: Error correction of the sequences involved clustering with frequency ratios plus a modified nearest-neighbor algorithm, after which the sequences were analyzed in the immunoSEQ Analyzer using IMGT gene definitions. At each rarefaction depth, TCR richness and evenness were averaged across 20 rarefaction repeats, and samples with fewer sequences than that depth were excluded. Wilcoxon rank sum tests with FDR correction were used to compare relative abundances of V, D and J genes between the groups. For the blinded duplicates, the intraclass correlation was 95.6% for TCR richness and averaged 76.4% across about 70 gene segments. As stored in TCRdb, this immuneACCESS dataset retains in-frame rearrangements with V and J assigned. A fraction of the clones does not appear; measured against another copy, unresolved V genes explain less than half of the discrepancy, and the remainder lacks a known reason. V, J and clone size are taken as reported in that table, and D and trimming were inferred from the DNA itself. The sample table on file contains some 20,000 clones. The ten largest clones take up roughly 4.9% of the sample.

Study-wide conclusions, independent of this receptor: The cross-sectional design could not show whether the associations came before the infection or were a result of it, and neither effector/memory subsets nor HPV-specific T cells were isolated. Cases were distinguished from controls with an estimated AUC of roughly 0.81 by random forest classifiers combining richness and V gene abundances. Cases had lower TRBV6-7 relative abundance than controls (0.11% versus 0.16%; Bonferroni P = 0.0008). TCR repertoire richness was significantly higher in CIN3+ cases than in controls across sequencing depths, while evenness did not differ. Because the number of T cells in each sample was unknown, differences in richness could reflect differing T-cell content rather than repertoire biology.

The rearranged chain carries TRBV19 and TRBJ2-3; a tentative D call is TRBD1 (6 bases match). The specimen sequenced was blood buffy coat. The origin of this receptor is a woman aged 18 to 75 with a cervical HPV16 infection that either progressed to CIN3+ or cleared (not recorded which). The CDR3 DNA, read in part, is TGTGCCAGTAGTATCAACAGGGGCACAGATACG. This gives the protein CASSINRGTDT. Given in full, the CDR3 is CASSINRGTDTQYF.